These 11 T cell receptor beta chains originate from one sample sequenced in a study of tumor T cells in aggressive B-cell lymphoma. Here immunoSEQ multiplex PCR was the method, and the copy in TCRdb shows in-frame clones only, minus some. The sample records roughly 3,300 clones, under 75% being singletons. The specimen was tumor tissue. The receptors derive from an adult with diffuse large B cell lymphoma.

This clone was found a few times. The V and J genes are TRBV2 and TRBJ2-5; no clear D. Looked up from germline, CDR1 is SNHLY and CDR2 is FYNNEI. The CDR3 consists of 12 residues. The ends were cut back, 2 bases at V and 9 bases at J, with 10 bases in the middle. The chain's CDR3 is CASSEWLESQYF. The CDR3 nucleotides read TGTGCCAGCAGTGAATGGTTGGAGTCCCAGTACTTC.

This clone was seen once. The rearrangement joins TRBV2 to TRBJ2-2; D is unresolved. The CDR3 is made up of 13 amino acids. Trimming shortened V by 1 base and J by 13 bases, and 13 bases separated the two germline ends. Germline V gene data show CDR1 as SNHLY and CDR2 as FYNNEI. This chain's CDR3 is CASSEDPGLRLFF. The CDR3, as DNA: TGTGCCAGCAGTGAAGACCCAGGCTTGAGGCTGTTTTTT. The full variable domain, with the rest looked up from reference TRBV2 and TRBJ2-2, is EPEVTQTPSHQVTQMGQEVILRCVPISNHLYFYWYRQILGQKVEFLVSFYNNEISEKSEIFDDQFSVERPDGSNFTLKIRSTKLEDSAMYFCASSEDPGLRLFFGEGSRLTVL.

Concerning this clone: Other nucleotide sequences in the sample specify the same CDR3. CDR3 sequence: CAISEGLAGLDTQYF. The CDR3 nucleotides read TGTGCCATCAGCGAGGGACTAGCGGGATTGGATACGCAGTATTTT. The chain couples TRBV10-3 to TRBJ2-3, with TRBD2 identical over 13 bases. The ends lost 6 bases at V and 6 bases at J; junction bases unmatched: 6. The germline V gene has CDR1 ENHRY and CDR2 SYGVKD. The CDR3 covers 15 residues.

This sequence joins TRBV30 and TRBJ1-2; no definite D call. Germline CDR1 reads GTSNPN; CDR2 reads SVGIG (reference sequence). The CDR3 is 13 amino acids. Trimming took off 6 bases at V and 5 bases at J, with 16 bases between the two ends. In nucleotides, the CDR3 is TGTGCCTGTCCGTCGCCCTTCAGATATGGCTACACCTTC. The encoded protein is CACPSPFRYGYTF.

In this sample, this clone turned up a few times. The chain combines TRBV6-5 with TRBJ1-1; tentative D call: TRBD1 (6 bases). CDR3 size: 13 residues. Germline CDR1 and CDR2: MNHEY and SVGAGI. The V and J ends lost 6 bases and 6 bases respectively, with 14 bases between them. In DNA, the CDR3 is TGTGCCAGCAGATACAGGGAGGGTTCTGAAGCTTTCTTT. Translation: CASRYREGSEAFF.

The CDR3 nucleotides are TGTGCCAGCAGCTTTGGTACTAGCGGGATTAATGAGCAGTTCTTC. Translated, it gives CASSFGTSGINEQFF. The rearrangement uses TRBV5-4 and TRBJ2-1; 10 positions match TRBD2. The germline V gene encodes CDR1 SGHNT and CDR2 YYREEE (reference sequence). CDR3 length: 15 amino acids. V lost 2 bases to trimming and J lost 7 bases; unmatched junction nucleotides: 6.

This clone has just a few counts. The CDR3 coding sequence is TGTGCCAGCAGTGAAGACATCTCCTACGAGCAGTACTTC. Protein: CASSEDISYEQYF. The chain recombines TRBV2 with TRBJ2-7; the D is unclear. CDR1 and CDR2 (germline): SNHLY, FYNNEI. Trimming took off 1 base at V and 0 bases at J, with 4 bases between the two ends. This CDR3 has 13 amino acids.

The chain carries TRBV27 and TRBJ2-1; TRBD1 agrees at 9 bases. The V segment lost 3 bases and the J segment 3 bases; nucleotides outside the gene matches: 6. This CDR3 is 16 amino acids long. CDR1 is MNHEY, CDR2 SMNVEV, per germline (reference sequence). CDR3 loop: CASSFRWDRVYNEQFF. CDR3 nucleotides: TGTGCCAGCAGTTTTCGGTGGGACAGGGTCTACAATGAGCAGTTCTTC.

The genes are TRBV27 and TRBJ1-1; no firm D call. Germline loops: CDR1 MNHEY, CDR2 SMNVEV (reference sequence). Between the trimmed V and J ends, which lost 0 bases and 7 bases, there was a span of 15 bases. This CDR3 comprises 15 residues. In DNA form, the CDR3 reads TGTGCCAGCAGTTTATCCGGGTTTGTGATCCATGAAGCTTTCTTT. Translation gives CASSLSGFVIHEAFF.

The chain links TRBV10-3 to TRBJ1-1; D is unclear. In germline, CDR1 is ENHRY, CDR2 SYGVKD. Trimming stripped 8 bases from V and 6 bases from J, with 13 bases between. CDR3 length: 12 amino acids. The CDR3 coding sequence is TGTGCCATCGCCGAGAGGCTGTCTGAAGCTTTCTTT. It encodes CAIAERLSEAFF.

The rearrangement joins TRBV28 to TRBJ1-5; 10 bases are a match to TRBD1. The CDR3 is made up of 18 amino acids. The germline CDR1 and CDR2 sequences are MDHEN and SYDVKM. V was clipped by 2 bases and J by 4 bases; unmatched bases: 11. The DNA of the CDR3 is TGTGCCAGCAGTTTAATGCCCGGGACAGGGGTGTGGAATCAGCCCCAGCATTTT. It encodes CASSLMPGTGVWNQPQHF.